The 21 T cell receptor beta chains below all came from one sample that was sequenced in a study of T cell changes during pregnancy in multiple sclerosis. Produced via immunoSEQ multiplex PCR; TCRdb's table is partial and in-frame only. The sample records roughly 33,000 clones, about 91% being singletons. Source: CD4+ T cells from peripheral blood mononuclear cells, taken in the third trimester of pregnancy. These receptors all come from a female donor in good health, enrolled as a control in a pregnancy study.

The chain carries TRBV19 and TRBJ2-3; 14 nucleotides align to TRBD2. The J segment lost 7 bases and the V segment lost 3 bases, leaving 3 bases of the junction unmatched. CDR1 and CDR2 from the germline V gene are LNHDA and SQIVND (reference sequence). The CDR3 is made up of 15 amino acids. The CDR3, as DNA: TGTGCCAGTAGTATGGGGACTAGCGGGAGTAATACGCAGTATTTT. Translated, it gives CASSMGTSGSNTQYF.

This sequence joins TRBV5-1 and TRBJ2-5, with a weak D call TRBD2 (6 bases). The ends were cut back, 1 base at V and 1 base at J, with 8 bases in the middle. The CDR3 loop spans 14 amino acids. Germline V gene lookup returns CDR1 SGHRS and CDR2 YFSETQ. In nucleotides, the CDR3 is TGCGCCAGCAGCTTGCCAGCGGGCCAAGAGACCCAGTACTTC. Protein sequence: CASSLPAGQETQYF. Variable domain in full (rest from reference TRBV5-1 and TRBJ2-5): KAGVTQTPRYLIKTRGQQVTLSCSPISGHRSVSWYQQTPGQGLQFLFEYFSETQRNKGNFPGRFSGRQFSNSRSEMNVSTLELGDSALYLCASSLPAGQETQYFGPGTRLLVL.

V and J are TRBV18 and TRBJ2-7, with 9 bases fitting TRBD1. V lost 6 bases to trimming and J lost 4 bases; unmatched junction nucleotides: 7. Germline lookup yields CDR1 KGHSH and CDR2 LQKENI. The CDR3 has 14 residues. The CDR3 is CASSHRDREYEQYF. CDR3 bases: TGTGCCAGCTCTCACCGGGACAGGGAGTACGAGCAGTACTTC.

The genes are TRBV7-2 and TRBJ1-2; D call uncertain. The CDR3 consists of 14 residues. Trimming shortened V by 3 bases and J by 2 bases, and 10 bases separated the two germline ends. The germline gives CDR1 SGHTA, CDR2 FQGNSA. The CDR3 DNA sequence: TGTGCCAGCAGCTTCCAGGTTAAGAACTATGGCTACACCTTC. Translated, it gives CASSFQVKNYGYTF.

This clone was found once. J is TRBJ2-3 and V is TRBV7-6, with 7 bases lining up with TRBD2. Germline V lookup: CDR1 SGHVS, CDR2 FNYEAQ. The CDR3 runs 15 residues. Trimming cost V 1 base and J 1 base; bases outside gene matches: 2. CDR3 region: CASSLGRERTDTQYF. CDR3 sequence (DNA): TGTGCCAGCAGCTTAGGGCGGGAGCGCACAGATACGCAGTATTTT.

V gene TRBV9 combines with J gene TRBJ2-3; 7 nucleotides match TRBD1. With 3 bases clipped from V and 0 bases from J, the junction kept 4 bases outside the gene matches. The CDR3 is 15 amino acids. Germline V gene lookup returns CDR1 SGDLS and CDR2 YYNGEE. CDR3 sequence reads: CASSARQGSTDTQYF. Here the CDR3 DNA reads TGTGCCAGCAGCGCTCGACAGGGAAGCACAGATACGCAGTATTTT. The full variable domain, in which reference TRBV9 and TRBJ2-3 provide the parts outside the CDR3, is DSGVTQTPKHLITATGQRVTLRCSPRSGDLSVYWYQQSLDQGLQFLIQYYNGEERAKGNILERFSAQQFPDLHSELNLSSLELGDSALYFCASSARQGSTDTQYFGPGTRLTVL.

The chain combines TRBV6-6 with TRBJ2-1; no reliable D call. CDR1 is MNHNY, CDR2 SVGAGI, per germline (reference sequence). This CDR3 has 12 amino acids. Trimming took 6 bases from V and 2 from J, leaving 5 bases between them. The CDR3 loop reads CASRLTYNEQFF. CDR3 in DNA: TGTGCCAGCAGACTCACCTACAATGAGCAGTTCTTC.

This rearrangement joins TRBV6-5 to TRBJ2-7; 7 bases are a match to TRBD1. CDR1 MNHEY and CDR2 SVGAGI come from the germline V gene. The V segment lost 8 bases and the J segment 3 bases; nucleotides outside the gene matches: 4. The CDR3 loop spans 12 amino acids. The CDR3 region has the DNA TGTGCCAGCGGGGACAGCAGCTACGAGCAGTACTTC. Its translation is CASGDSSYEQYF.

V is TRBV6-5 and J is TRBJ2-5; a possible D gene is TRBD1 (5 bases). The J call may be wrong; the DNA end is better matched by TRBJ2-7. Looked up from germline, CDR1 is MNHEY and CDR2 is SVGAGI. CDR3 size: 16 residues. The CDR3 coding sequence is TGTGCCAGCAGTTACATGAGCGCCCGGCAGGGAAACGAGCAGTACTTC. Translated: CASSYMSARQGNEQYF.

This chain connects TRBV27 to TRBJ2-3; TRBD2 aligns across 7 bases. Germline V gene sequence: CDR1 MNHEY, CDR2 SMNVEV (reference sequence). Trimming at V came to 2 bases and at J to 6 bases, leaving 5 bases not matched to a gene. The CDR3 sequence is 14 residues long. In DNA form, the CDR3 reads TGTGCCAGCAGTTTAGCGGGAGTTCGCGATACGCAGTATTTT. It is translated as CASSLAGVRDTQYF.

The rearrangement uses TRBV4-1 and TRBJ2-5, with a possible D match to TRBD2 (6 bases). V was pared by 1 base and J by 3 bases, with 6 bases between. Germline-derived CDR1 and CDR2 are MGHRA and YSYEKL. The CDR3 runs to 13 residues. The CDR3 DNA sequence: TGCGCCAGCAGCCAAGGGGAGGAAGAGACCCAGTACTTC. This translates into CASSQGEEETQYF.

The rearrangement links TRBV2 to TRBJ2-5; 8 bases are shared with TRBD2. The CDR3 spans 14 residues. The J segment lost 5 bases and the V segment lost 3 bases, leaving 5 bases of the junction unmatched. Germline V CDR1 and CDR2: SNHLY, FYNNEI. This CDR3 is CASSERGAKETQYF. The CDR3 DNA follows: TGTGCCAGCAGTGAGCGGGGGGCTAAGGAGACCCAGTACTTC.

This sequence joins TRBV7-3 and TRBJ2-1; TRBD2 is a possible D gene (5 bases). V was clipped by 1 base and J by 2 bases, with 9 bases between them. The CDR3 covers 15 residues. Germline V gene data show CDR1 as SGHTA and CDR2 as FQGTGA. The CDR3 DNA reads TGTGCCAGCAGCTTAAGGACGGGAACCTACAATGAGCAGTTCTTC. Protein sequence: CASSLRTGTYNEQFF.

The gene calls are TRBV11-3 and TRBJ2-5, with TRBD1 matching over 8 bases. Germline lookup yields CDR1 SGHNT and CDR2 YENEEA. V shed 1 base and J 0 bases; nucleotides not matched to a gene: 7. The CDR3 runs 17 residues. The CDR3 spells CASSLGRDRRYQETQYF. The CDR3 coding sequence is TGTGCCAGCAGCTTAGGCCGGGACAGGAGGTACCAAGAGACCCAGTACTTC.

V is TRBV28 and J is TRBJ2-7, with 9 bases lining up with TRBD1. There are 15 residues in the CDR3. Trimming removed 4 bases from V and 2 bases from J; junction bases left unmatched: 6. Germline V gene lookup returns CDR1 MDHEN and CDR2 SYDVKM. The CDR3 DNA reads TGTGCCAGCAGTTCACAGGGGGCCCCCGCCTACGAGCAGTACTTC. Amino acid sequence: CASSSQGAPAYEQYF.

The rearrangement uses TRBV11-3 and TRBJ2-1; the D is unclear. Germline values: CDR1 SGHNT, CDR2 YENEEA. The CDR3 is 13 residues long. The V end was cut by 1 base, the J end by 7 bases, with 8 bases between. The DNA for the CDR3 is TGTGCCAGCAGCTTAGGGCTACTAAATGAGCAGTTCTTC. Protein: CASSLGLLNEQFF.

The chain couples TRBV28 to TRBJ1-2, with D possibly TRBD1 on 6 matching bases. Germline V CDR1 and CDR2: MDHEN, SYDVKM. CDR3 length equals 15 residues. Between the trimmed V and J ends, which lost 4 bases and 4 bases, there was a span of 16 bases. The CDR3 region has the DNA TGTGCCAGCAGTTCGTCCCGGACAGCCGTCTATGGCTACACCTTC. This sequence encodes CASSSSRTAVYGYTF.

This clone was seen once. The CDR3 nucleotides are TGTGCCAGCAGTGAAGCGCGGGGAATCTCTGGAAACACCATATATTTT. Its translation: CASSEARGISGNTIYF. V usage is TRBV2 and J usage is TRBJ1-3; D gene uncertain. The CDR3 length is 16 residues. Germline assignment: CDR1 SNHLY and CDR2 FYNNEI. V gave up 0 bases and J gave up 0 bases, with 9 bases separating them.

The chain uses TRBV5-8 and TRBJ2-1; 11 bases match TRBD2. CDR1 and CDR2 from the germline V gene are SGHTS and YDEGEE. With 5 bases clipped from V and 2 bases from J, the junction kept 6 bases outside the gene matches. The CDR3 loop spans 16 amino acids. The CDR3 DNA reads as TGTGCCAGCAGAGAGCGGACTAGCGGGCCCTACAATGAGCAGTTCTTC. Its translation: CASRERTSGPYNEQFF. Full variable domain (remainder filled in from reference TRBV5-8 and TRBJ2-1): EAGVTQSPTHLIKTRGQQATLRCSPISGHTSVYWYQQALGLGLQFLLWYDEGEERNRGNFPPRFSGRQFPNYSSELNVNALELEDSALYLCASRERTSGPYNEQFFGPGTRLTVL.

The chain joins TRBV29-1 to TRBJ1-2; TRBD1 matches at 8 bases. Germline V gives CDR1 SQVTM, CDR2 ANQGSEA. The CDR3 contains 15 residues. V lost 2 bases to trimming and J lost 2 bases; unmatched junction nucleotides: 7. The CDR3 nucleotides read TGCAGCGTTGAAATCGGGGCAGGGGGCAACTATGGCTACACCTTC. Encoded protein: CSVEIGAGGNYGYTF.

The sample holds one count of this clone. This chain joins TRBV7-6 and TRBJ1-2; a possible D gene is TRBD1 (5 bases). CDR1 SGHVS and CDR2 FNYEAQ come from the germline V gene. The ends were cut back, 2 bases at V and 7 bases at J, with 14 bases in the middle. CDR3 size: 14 residues. The CDR3, as DNA: TGTGCCAGCAGCTTACAGGGAGGCGGAGTTGGCTACACCTTC. Translating it yields CASSLQGGGVGYTF.